One sample yielded the 19 T cell receptor beta chains listed below, sequenced in a study of blood T cell repertoires in COVID-19. Generated by immunoSEQ multiplex PCR, the TCRdb table keeps only in-frame clones and is missing some. Here the sample spans about 61,000 clones, roughly nine tenths being singletons. Specimen: peripheral blood. The receptors here all came from a man older than 75 in a cohort sampled during active COVID-19.

The V and J genes are TRBV19 and TRBJ2-3; 7 positions match TRBD2. The CDR3 totals 15 residues. Germline trimming cut 3 bases from V and 4 bases from J; bases unmatched to any gene: 7. Germline CDR1 and CDR2: LNHDA and SQIVND (reference sequence). The CDR3 region is CASSIGASGSDTQYF. CDR3 coding DNA: TGTGCCAGTAGTATCGGGGCTAGCGGATCAGATACGCAGTATTTT.

This sequence joins TRBV29-1 and TRBJ1-1; 8 nucleotides match TRBD1. Germline CDR1 and CDR2: SQVTM and ANQGSEA. J gave up 6 bases and V 6 bases, and 9 bases lay outside the gene matches. The CDR3 is 13 amino acids. The CDR3 coding sequence is TGCAGCGTCATCGGACAGGGACGGGCTGAAGCTTTCTTT. It is translated as CSVIGQGRAEAFF.

This clone was recorded a few times. V usage is TRBV7-2 and J usage is TRBJ2-6; D is unresolved. Trimming left V 1 base short and J 0 bases short, with 7 bases between. Germline V gene lookup returns CDR1 SGHTA and CDR2 FQGNSA. CDR3 size: 16 residues. The DNA for the CDR3 is TGTGCCAGCAGCTTAGTTGTCTTCTCTGGGGCCAACGTCCTGACTTTC. Translating gives CASSLVVFSGANVLTF.

This clone was recorded only once. The chain couples TRBV4-2 to TRBJ1-1; 7 nucleotides agree with TRBD1. In germline, CDR1 is LGHNA, CDR2 YNFKEQ. The CDR3 sequence is 16 residues long. V was pared by 2 bases and J by 0 bases, with 6 bases of the junction left unmatched. The CDR3 region has the DNA TGTGCCAGCAGCCAAAACCCGGGACAGATGAACACTGAAGCTTTCTTT. Protein: CASSQNPGQMNTEAFF.

This clone occurred a few times. The rearrangement uses TRBV19 and TRBJ1-2; 7 nucleotides align to TRBD1. Germline V CDR1 and CDR2: LNHDA, SQIVND (reference sequence). CDR3 length: 15 residues. Germline trimming cut 5 bases from V and 0 bases from J; bases unmatched to any gene: 6. CDR3 region: CASSPPGQPNYGYTF. CDR3 coding DNA: TGTGCCAGTAGTCCCCCGGGACAGCCTAACTATGGCTACACCTTC.

The chain employs TRBV7-2 and TRBJ2-7; no definite D call. Germline CDR1 and CDR2: SGHTA and FQGNSA. CDR3 length: 12 residues. V lost 5 bases and J lost 2, with 7 bases in between. The CDR3 DNA reads TGTGCCAGCAGCCCGAACACCTACGAGCAGTACTTC. Protein sequence: CASSPNTYEQYF.

This clone was observed a single time. The gene calls are TRBV24-1 and TRBJ2-1; TRBD1 matches 8 bases. The ends lost 4 bases at V and 6 bases at J; junction bases unmatched: 4. This CDR3 has 14 amino acids. CDR1 KGHDR and CDR2 SFDVKD come from the germline V gene. CDR3 nucleotide sequence: TGTGCCACCAGTGACCCGACAGGGGCCAATGAGCAGTTCTTC. Its translation is CATSDPTGANEQFF.

The rearrangement uses TRBV14 and TRBJ1-2, with 9 bases lining up with TRBD1. The V and J ends lost 4 bases and 7 bases, in that order; junction bases with no gene match: 7. This CDR3 spans 14 amino acids. Germline V gene data show CDR1 as SGHDN and CDR2 as FVKESK. The CDR3: CASSRTQGALGYTF. As DNA, the CDR3 is TGTGCCAGCAGCCGGACACAGGGGGCGCTTGGCTACACCTTC.

This sequence joins TRBV24-1 and TRBJ2-3; a possible D gene is TRBD1 (5 bases). The CDR3 has 14 residues. Trimming shortened V by 2 bases and J by 0 bases, and 5 bases separated the two germline ends. Germline CDR1 and CDR2: KGHDR and SFDVKD. The CDR3 coding sequence is TGTGCCACCAGTGATTGGGGCAGCACAGATACGCAGTATTTT. Its translation is CATSDWGSTDTQYF.

This chain joins TRBV4-1 and TRBJ2-7, with 7 bases lining up with TRBD2. The CDR3 length is 16 residues. Trimming took 1 base from V and 2 from J; bases not matched to a gene: 8. Germline assignment: CDR1 MGHRA and CDR2 YSYEKL. The CDR3 coding sequence is TGCGCCAGCAGCCAAGGCGAGCGGGGTCAACCCTACGAGCAGTACTTC. Encoded protein: CASSQGERGQPYEQYF.

The chain employs TRBV7-7 and TRBJ2-5; D remains unclear. Trimming took off 2 bases at V and 4 bases at J, with 8 bases between the two ends. Germline V gene data show CDR1 as SSHAT and CDR2 as FNYEAQ (reference sequence). The CDR3 is made up of 13 amino acids. In DNA, the CDR3 is TGTGCCAGCAGCTTAACCGCCGGAGAGACCCAGTACTTC. It encodes CASSLTAGETQYF.

V and J are TRBV5-1 and TRBJ1-5, with TRBD1 as a possible D gene (5 bases). In germline, CDR1 is SGHRS, CDR2 YFSETQ. CDR3 size: 15 residues. The V end lost 1 base, the J end lost 5 bases, and 13 bases lay between the germline ends. CDR3 sequence reads: CASSLRGGVDQPQHF. As DNA, the CDR3 is TGCGCCAGCAGCTTGCGCGGAGGGGTGGATCAGCCCCAGCATTTT. The entire variable domain, with the rest obtained from reference TRBV5-1 and TRBJ1-5, is as follows: KAGVTQTPRYLIKTRGQQVTLSCSPISGHRSVSWYQQTPGQGLQFLFEYFSETQRNKGNFPGRFSGRQFSNSRSEMNVSTLELGDSALYLCASSLRGGVDQPQHFGDGTRLSIL.

The rearrangement links TRBV6-5 to TRBJ1-1; 9 nucleotides line up with TRBD1. CDR1 is MNHEY, CDR2 SVGAGI, per germline. V shed 7 bases, J shed 4 bases, and the junction held 10 bases outside the gene matches. The CDR3 totals 15 residues. The CDR3 DNA reads TGTGCCAGCACCCTAAGACAGGGGGGAGGCACTGAAGCTTTCTTT. Translated, it gives CASTLRQGGGTEAFF.

The chain joins TRBV19 to TRBJ1-2, with TRBD1 identical over 8 bases. Germline V gives CDR1 LNHDA, CDR2 SQIVND (reference sequence). With V trimmed by 5 bases and J by 0 bases, 14 bases remained unmatched. CDR3 size: 18 residues. Here the CDR3 reads CASSPRQGTGLPNYGYTF. In nucleotides, the CDR3 is TGTGCCAGTAGTCCGCGACAGGGGACCGGGCTCCCTAACTATGGCTACACCTTC.

This clone was detected only once. The chain combines TRBV5-4 with TRBJ2-4, with 11 bases matching TRBD2. V shed 0 bases and J 8 bases; nucleotides not matched to a gene: 4. The CDR3 runs to 15 residues. Germline lookup yields CDR1 SGHNT and CDR2 YYREEE (reference sequence). CDR3 DNA sequence: TGTGCCAGCAGCTTGGCGGGACTAGCGGAGCACATTCAGTACTTC. Translation: CASSLAGLAEHIQYF.

The genes are TRBV7-9 and TRBJ2-5; 11 bases align to TRBD1. Trimming at V came to 4 bases and at J to 4 bases, leaving 5 bases not matched to a gene. Germline loops: CDR1 SEHNR, CDR2 FQNEAQ (reference sequence). The CDR3 loop spans 15 amino acids. The CDR3 nucleotides read TGTGCCAGCAGCTCGGACAGGGGGCTTGGAGAGACCCAGTACTTC. Translation: CASSSDRGLGETQYF.

V and J are TRBV9 and TRBJ1-3; the match to TRBD1 covers 8 bases. V lost 4 bases to trimming and J lost 2 bases; unmatched junction nucleotides: 5. There are 15 residues in the CDR3. The germline V gene has CDR1 SGDLS and CDR2 YYNGEE. CDR3 residues: CASSSRQGPGNTIYF. CDR3 in DNA: TGTGCCAGCAGCTCGCGACAGGGGCCTGGAAACACCATATATTTT.

This clone was seen once. The V and J genes are TRBV30 and TRBJ2-2; D is ambiguous. CDR3 length: 13 residues. Deletions cut 3 bases from V and 7 bases from J, with 12 bases between. The germline gives CDR1 GTSNPN, CDR2 SVGIG (reference sequence). As DNA, the CDR3 is TGTGCCTGGAGACAAAACCTCGTCGGGGAGCTGTTTTTT. Residues: CAWRQNLVGELFF.

The V call is TRBV11-2, the J call TRBJ2-2, with D maybe TRBD1 (5 bases). The CDR3 spans 15 residues. Germline loops: CDR1 SGHAT, CDR2 FQNNGV. With 2 bases removed from V and 4 bases from J, the gap between germline ends came to 11 bases. The CDR3 DNA is TGTGCCAGCAGCTTAAAGCCCCAGGGCACCGGGGAGCTGTTTTTT. Protein: CASSLKPQGTGELFF.